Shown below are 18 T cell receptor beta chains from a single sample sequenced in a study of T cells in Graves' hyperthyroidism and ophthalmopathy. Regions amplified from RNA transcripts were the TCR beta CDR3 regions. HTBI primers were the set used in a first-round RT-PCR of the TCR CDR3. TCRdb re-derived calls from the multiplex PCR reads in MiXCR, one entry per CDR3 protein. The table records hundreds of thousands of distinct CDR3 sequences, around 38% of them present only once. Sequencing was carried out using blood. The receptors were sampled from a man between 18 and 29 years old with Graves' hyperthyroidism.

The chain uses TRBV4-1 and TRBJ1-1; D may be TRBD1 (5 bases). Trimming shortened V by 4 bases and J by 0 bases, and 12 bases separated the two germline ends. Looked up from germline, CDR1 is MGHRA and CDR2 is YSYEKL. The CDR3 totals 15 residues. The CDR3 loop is CASSLRDGMNTEAFF. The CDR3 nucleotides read TGCGCCAGCAGCCTCCGGGACGGGATGAACACTGAAGCTTTCTTT.

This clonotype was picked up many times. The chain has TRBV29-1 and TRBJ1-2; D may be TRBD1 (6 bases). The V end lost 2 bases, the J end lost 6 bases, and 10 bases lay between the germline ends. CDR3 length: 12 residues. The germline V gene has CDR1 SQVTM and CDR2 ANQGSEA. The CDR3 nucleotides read TGCAGCGTTGAATGGGGGGCGAATGGCTACACCTTC. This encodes CSVEWGANGYTF.

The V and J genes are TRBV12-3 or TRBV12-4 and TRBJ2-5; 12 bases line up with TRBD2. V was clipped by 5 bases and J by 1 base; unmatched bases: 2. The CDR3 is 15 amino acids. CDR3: CASSRLAGAQETQYF. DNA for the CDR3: TGTGCCAGCAGTCGACTAGCGGGGGCCCAAGAGACCCAGTACTTC.

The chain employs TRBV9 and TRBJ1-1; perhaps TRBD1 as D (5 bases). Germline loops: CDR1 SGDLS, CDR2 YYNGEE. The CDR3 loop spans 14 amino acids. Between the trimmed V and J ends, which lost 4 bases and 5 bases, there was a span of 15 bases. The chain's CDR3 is CASSTLEGKTEAFF. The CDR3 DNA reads TGTGCCAGCAGCACCCTTGAGGGGAAGACTGAAGCTTTCTTT.

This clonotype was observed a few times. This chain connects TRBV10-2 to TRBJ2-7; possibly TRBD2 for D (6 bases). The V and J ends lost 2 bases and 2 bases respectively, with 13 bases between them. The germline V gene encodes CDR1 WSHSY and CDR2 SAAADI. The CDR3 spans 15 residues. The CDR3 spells CASSEGGVPTYEQYF. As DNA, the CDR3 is TGCGCCAGCAGTGAGGGAGGGGTCCCCACCTACGAGCAGTACTTC.

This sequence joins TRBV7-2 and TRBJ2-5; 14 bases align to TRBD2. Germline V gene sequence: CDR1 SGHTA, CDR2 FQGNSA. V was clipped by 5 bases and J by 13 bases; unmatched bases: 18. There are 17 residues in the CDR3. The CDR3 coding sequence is TGTGCCAGCAGCGTAGACCGACTAGCGGGAGGGCCGGGGTTGCCGTACTTC. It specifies CASSVDRLAGGPGLPYF.

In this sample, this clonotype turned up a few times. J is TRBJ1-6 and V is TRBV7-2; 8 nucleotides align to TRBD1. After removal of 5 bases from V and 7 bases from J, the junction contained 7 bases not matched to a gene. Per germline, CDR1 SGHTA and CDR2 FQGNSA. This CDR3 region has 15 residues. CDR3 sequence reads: CASSQRDRMNSPLHF. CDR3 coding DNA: TGTGCCAGCAGCCAGAGGGACAGGATGAATTCACCCCTCCACTTT.

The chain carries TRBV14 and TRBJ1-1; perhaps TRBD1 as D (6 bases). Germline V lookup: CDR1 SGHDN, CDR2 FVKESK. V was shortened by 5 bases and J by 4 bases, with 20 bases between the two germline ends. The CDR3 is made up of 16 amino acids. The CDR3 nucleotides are TGTGCCAGCAGCGTCAGGGGTGCGTATGGGGTCACTGAAGCTTTCTTT. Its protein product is CASSVRGAYGVTEAFF.

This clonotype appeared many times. The CDR3 here is CASSESVVPGELFF. The CDR3 coding sequence is TGTGCCAGCAGTGAATCGGTAGTTCCCGGGGAGCTGTTTTTT. The chain recombines TRBV2 with TRBJ2-2, with D unresolved. This CDR3 has 14 residues. V was trimmed by 2 bases and J by 6 bases, leaving 10 bases between them. Germline CDR1 reads SNHLY; CDR2 reads FYNNEI.

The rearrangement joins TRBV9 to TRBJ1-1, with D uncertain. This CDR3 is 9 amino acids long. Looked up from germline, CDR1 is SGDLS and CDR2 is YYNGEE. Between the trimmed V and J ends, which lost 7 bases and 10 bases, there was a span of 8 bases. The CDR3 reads CASSPTAFF. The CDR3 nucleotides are TGTGCCAGCTCACCGACAGCTTTCTTT.

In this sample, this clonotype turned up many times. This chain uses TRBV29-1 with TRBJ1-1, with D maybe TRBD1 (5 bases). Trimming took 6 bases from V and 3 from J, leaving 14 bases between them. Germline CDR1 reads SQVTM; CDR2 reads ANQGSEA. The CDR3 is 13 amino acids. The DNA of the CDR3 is TGCAGCGTCGGGTCCCCGGGGGACACTGAAGCTTTCTTT. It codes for CSVGSPGDTEAFF. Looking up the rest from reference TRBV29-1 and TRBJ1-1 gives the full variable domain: SAVISQKPSRDICQRGTSLTIQCQVDSQVTMMFWYRQQPGQSLTLIATANQGSEATYESGFVIDKFPISRPNLTFSTLTVSNMSPEDSSIYLCSVGSPGDTEAFFGQGTRLTVV.

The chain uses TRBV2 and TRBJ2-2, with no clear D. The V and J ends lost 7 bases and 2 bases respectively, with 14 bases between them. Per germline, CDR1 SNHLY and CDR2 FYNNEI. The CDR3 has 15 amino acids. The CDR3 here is CASKGWQINTGELFF. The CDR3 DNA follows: TGTGCCAGCAAAGGCTGGCAGATCAACACCGGGGAGCTGTTTTTT.

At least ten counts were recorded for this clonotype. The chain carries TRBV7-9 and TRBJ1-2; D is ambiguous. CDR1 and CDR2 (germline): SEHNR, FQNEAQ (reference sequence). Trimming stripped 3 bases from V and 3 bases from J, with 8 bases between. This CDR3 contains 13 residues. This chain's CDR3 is CASSFVSHYGYTF. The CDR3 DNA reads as TGTGCCAGCAGCTTCGTTTCTCACTATGGCTACACCTTC.

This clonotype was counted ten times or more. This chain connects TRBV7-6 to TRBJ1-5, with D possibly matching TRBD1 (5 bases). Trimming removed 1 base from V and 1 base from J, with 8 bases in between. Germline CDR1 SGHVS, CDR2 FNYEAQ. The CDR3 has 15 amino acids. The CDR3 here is CASSLERGSNQPQHF. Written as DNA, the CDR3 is TGTGCCAGCAGCTTAGAGAGGGGAAGCAATCAGCCCCAGCATTTT. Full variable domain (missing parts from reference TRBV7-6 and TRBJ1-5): GAGVSQSPRYKVTKRGQDVALRCDPISGHVSLYWYRQALGQGPEFLTYFNYEAQQDKSGLPNDRFSAERPEGSISTLTIQRTEQRDSAMYRCASSLERGSNQPQHFGDGTRLSIL.

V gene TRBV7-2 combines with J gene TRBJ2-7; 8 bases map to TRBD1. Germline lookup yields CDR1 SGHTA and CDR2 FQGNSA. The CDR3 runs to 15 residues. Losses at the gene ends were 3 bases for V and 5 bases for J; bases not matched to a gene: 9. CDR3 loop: CASSFSRGRGDEQYF. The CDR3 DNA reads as TGTGCCAGCAGCTTCTCCAGGGGGCGTGGGGACGAGCAGTACTTC.

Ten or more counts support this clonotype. Here the CDR3 reads CASSWPGQGYEQYF. CDR3 coding DNA: TGTGCCAGCAGCTGGCCGGGACAGGGGTACGAGCAGTACTTC. This rearrangement joins TRBV7-8 to TRBJ2-7, with TRBD1 matching 10 bases. V shed 4 bases, J shed 4 bases, and the junction held 4 bases outside the gene matches. CDR3 size: 14 residues. Per germline, CDR1 SGHVS and CDR2 FQNEAQ.

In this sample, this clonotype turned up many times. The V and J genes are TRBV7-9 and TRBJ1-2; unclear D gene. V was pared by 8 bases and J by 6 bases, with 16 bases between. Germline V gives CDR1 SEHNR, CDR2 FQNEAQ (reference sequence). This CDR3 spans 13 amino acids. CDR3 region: CASGSGQRDGYTF. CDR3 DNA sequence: TGTGCCAGCGGGTCGGGTCAGCGGGATGGCTACACCTTC.

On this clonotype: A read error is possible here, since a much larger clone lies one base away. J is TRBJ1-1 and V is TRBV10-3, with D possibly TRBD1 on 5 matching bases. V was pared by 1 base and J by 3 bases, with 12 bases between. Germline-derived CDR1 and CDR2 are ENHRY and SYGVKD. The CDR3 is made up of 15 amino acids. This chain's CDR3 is CAISEWRQTYTEAFF. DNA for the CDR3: TGTGCCATCAGTGAGTGGAGACAGACATACACTGAAGCTTTCTTT.